One T cell receptor (beta chain) is described in this entry. The data stem from a study of T cell changes during pregnancy in multiple sclerosis. Sequencing used immunoSEQ multiplex PCR; TCRdb keeps in-frame clones, though not all of them. The repertoire consists of about 60,000 clones, with over 80% occurring once and the leading ten covering approximately 2.3%. With 3 bases removed from V and 4 bases from J, the gap between germline ends came to 7 bases. There are 13 residues in the CDR3. Germline CDR1 is ENHRY and CDR2 is SYGVKD. The TCR sequence derives from a female donor with multiple sclerosis, enrolled in a pregnancy study. The specimen comprised peripheral blood, sampled in the first trimester of pregnancy. The chain has TRBV10-3 and TRBJ1-5, with D unclear. The CDR3 bases are TGTGCCATCAGTGAAACAGAAAATCAGCCCCAGCATTTT. It is translated as CAISETENQPQHF.